The 26 T cell receptor beta chains below come from one sample, sequenced in a study of T cells in localized non-small cell lung cancer (TCRdb year 2020). The library was made by the immunoSEQ multiplex PCR assay. Imported from immuneACCESS, the table was reduced by TCRdb to in-frame sequences with V and J called. These copies leave out some clones; in studies compared against another copy, an unresolved V gene accounts for under half, and the cause of the remainder is not known. The sample contains more than 15,000 clones, 80% to 90% of them found a single time. Jointly, the top ten make up approximately 4% of the sample. This material consisted of peripheral blood, taken before any cancer treatment. Receptors were obtained from a male donor aged 60 or over with stage II squamous cell lung carcinoma.

The chain links TRBV6-1 to TRBJ2-5; 7 bases agree with TRBD2. V dropped 4 bases and J dropped 1; count of bases not matched to a gene: 3. Germline values: CDR1 MNHNS, CDR2 SASEGT. This CDR3 spans 14 amino acids. The CDR3 nucleotides read TGTGCCAGCAGTGGGGGGGGATCCCAAGAGACCCAGTACTTC. Encoded protein: CASSGGGSQETQYF.

The CDR3 here is CASSQSVQGAGELFF. The DNA for the CDR3 is TGCGCCAGCAGTCAAAGCGTGCAGGGGGCCGGGGAGCTGTTTTTT. The J gene is TRBJ2-2, the V gene TRBV23-1; 7 nucleotides match TRBD1. TRBV23-1 is marked as an open reading frame, function uncertain. Trimming took 2 bases from V and 6 from J; bases not matched to a gene: 6. This CDR3 has 15 amino acids.

The V and J genes are TRBV25-1 and TRBJ2-1; 8 bases align to TRBD2. Germline CDR1 is MGHDK and CDR2 is SYGVNS. After removal of 9 bases from V and 4 bases from J, the junction contained 11 bases not matched to a gene. There are 15 residues in the CDR3. Here the CDR3 DNA reads TGTGCCAGTGCCCCGGGAGGGGTTAAATACAATGAGCAGTTCTTC. Protein product: CASAPGGVKYNEQFF.

In DNA, the CDR3 is TGTGCCAGCAGTTTACATTATTCAGGCAATCAGCCCCAGCATTTT. This gives the protein CASSLHYSGNQPQHF. The J gene is TRBJ1-5, the V gene TRBV27; no clear D gene. Looked up from germline, CDR1 is MNHEY and CDR2 is SMNVEV (reference sequence). This CDR3 is 15 amino acids long. Trimming left V 2 bases short and J 2 bases short, with 10 bases between.

The V gene is TRBV10-3, the J gene TRBJ1-5; D ambiguous. Trimming removed 0 bases at V and 5 bases at J, with 8 bases between. The germline V gene has CDR1 ENHRY and CDR2 SYGVKD. The CDR3 consists of 14 residues. DNA for the CDR3: TGTGCCATCAGTGAGTCGGCAGCCGATCAGCCCCAGCATTTT. Translation gives CAISESAADQPQHF.

The V call is TRBV2, the J call TRBJ2-3; D remains ambiguous. With 9 bases removed from V and 8 bases from J, the gap between germline ends came to 15 bases. Germline V gene lookup returns CDR1 SNHLY and CDR2 FYNNEI. This CDR3 region has 12 residues. The CDR3 DNA is TGTGCCAGGCGGATCGACCTCGGTACGCAGTATTTT. Translating it yields CARRIDLGTQYF. Drawing the rest from reference TRBV2 and TRBJ2-3, the complete variable domain is EPEVTQTPSHQVTQMGQEVILRCVPISNHLYFYWYRQILGQKVEFLVSFYNNEISEKSEIFDDQFSVERPDGSNFTLKIRSTKLEDSAMYFCARRIDLGTQYFGPGTRLTVL.

V and J are TRBV9 and TRBJ2-3; a possible D gene is TRBD2 (6 bases). The CDR3 length is 15 residues. Trimming took off 4 bases at V and 5 bases at J, with 17 bases between the two ends. CDR1 and CDR2 from the germline V gene are SGDLS and YYNGEE. Here the CDR3 DNA reads TGTGCCAGCAGCCGGGAGCTAGCGAGCGGAGATACGCAGTATTTT. It is translated as CASSRELASGDTQYF. Full variable domain (missing parts from reference TRBV9 and TRBJ2-3): DSGVTQTPKHLITATGQRVTLRCSPRSGDLSVYWYQQSLDQGLQFLIQYYNGEERAKGNILERFSAQQFPDLHSELNLSSLELGDSALYFCASSRELASGDTQYFGPGTRLTVL.

This rearrangement joins TRBV7-2 to TRBJ2-3, with D hard to call. The CDR3 spans 17 residues. Germline values: CDR1 SGHTA, CDR2 FQGNSA. With 2 bases removed from V and 1 base from J, the gap between germline ends came to 16 bases. The CDR3 DNA sequence: TGTGCCAGCAGCTTACAGCGCCGCTTTCTCGGCACAGATACGCAGTATTTT. Protein product: CASSLQRRFLGTDTQYF.

The V call is TRBV30, the J call TRBJ2-3; the D gene is possibly TRBD2 (6 bases). V was shortened by 4 bases and J by 2 bases, with 16 bases between the two germline ends. Germline CDR1 is GTSNPN and CDR2 is SVGIG (reference sequence). The CDR3 loop spans 15 amino acids. The CDR3, as DNA: TGTGCCTGGACCCCCGGACTATCACACACAGATACGCAGTATTTT. Its protein is CAWTPGLSHTDTQYF. Complete variable domain (other parts from reference TRBV30 and TRBJ2-3): SQTIHQWPATLVQPVGSPLSLECTVEGTSNPNLYWYRQAAGRGLQLLFYSVGIGQISSEVPQNLSASRPQDRQFILSSKKLLLSDSGFYLCAWTPGLSHTDTQYFGPGTRLTVL.

The DNA of the CDR3 is TGTGCCAGCAGCTTGTTGTCGAGCTACGAGCAGTACTTC. Its protein product is CASSLLSSYEQYF. V and J are TRBV5-6 and TRBJ2-7; D remains ambiguous. This CDR3 has 13 residues. Trimming left V 1 base short and J 3 bases short, with 8 bases between. Germline lookup yields CDR1 SGHDT and CDR2 YYEEEE.

The genes are TRBV28 and TRBJ2-5, with TRBD2 matching 11 bases. The CDR3 consists of 18 residues. V lost 1 base to trimming and J lost 3 bases; unmatched junction nucleotides: 10. CDR1 and CDR2 from the germline V gene are MDHEN and SYDVKM. The CDR3 bases are TGTGCCAGCAGTTTATTACCCGTACTAGCGGGAGAGGAAGAGACCCAGTACTTC. Translated, it gives CASSLLPVLAGEEETQYF.

The CDR3, as DNA: TGTGCCAGCACGGGGGCGGGCACCGGGGAGCTGTTTTTT. Protein product: CASTGAGTGELFF. The rearrangement uses TRBV6-6 and TRBJ2-2, with D perhaps TRBD1 or TRBD2 (6 bases each). The length of the CDR3 is 13 residues. Germline CDR1 is MNHNY and CDR2 is SVGAGI (reference sequence). The ends were cut back, 7 bases at V and 4 bases at J, with 10 bases in the middle.

The V gene is TRBV27, the J gene TRBJ1-1, with D unclear. Germline V gene data show CDR1 as MNHEY and CDR2 as SMNVEV (reference sequence). CDR3 size: 13 residues. Trimming removed 0 bases at V and 4 bases at J, with 6 bases between. In DNA, the CDR3 is TGTGCCAGCAGTTTATCGAGACCCACTGAAGCTTTCTTT. Amino acids: CASSLSRPTEAFF.

V and J are TRBV28 and TRBJ2-5; D tentatively fits TRBD1 or TRBD2 (5 bases each). Germline loops: CDR1 MDHEN, CDR2 SYDVKM. The CDR3 consists of 17 residues. V gave up 6 bases and J gave up 5 bases, with 25 bases separating them. The CDR3 DNA reads TGTGCCAGCAGCCCTACCCGCCAGAGGGGAGAGAGTGAGACCCAGTACTTC. It specifies CASSPTRQRGESETQYF.

V gene TRBV28 combines with J gene TRBJ1-4; D is unclear. The CDR3 has 13 residues. The germline V gene has CDR1 MDHEN and CDR2 SYDVKM. V gave up 4 bases and J gave up 7 bases, with 10 bases separating them. In DNA, the CDR3 is TGTGCCAGCAGTTCCTTTGTGGGTGAAAAACTGTTTTTT. Its protein product is CASSSFVGEKLFF.

This chain joins TRBV29-1 and TRBJ1-1; D gene ambiguous. V gave up 1 base and J gave up 3 bases, with 12 bases separating them. The CDR3 extends over 14 amino acids. Germline V CDR1 and CDR2: SQVTM, ANQGSEA. DNA for the CDR3: TGCAGCGTTGAAGCACCGGGTTGGTACACTGAAGCTTTCTTT. Its translation: CSVEAPGWYTEAFF.

The J gene is TRBJ1-2, the V gene TRBV5-1; 7 nucleotides agree with TRBD1. Germline CDR1 reads SGHRS; CDR2 reads YFSETQ. This CDR3 spans 14 amino acids. After removal of 3 bases from V and 2 bases from J, the junction contained 4 bases not matched to a gene. For the CDR3, the DNA is TGCGCCAGCAGCTACCTGACAGGGAACTATGGCTACACCTTC. It translates to CASSYLTGNYGYTF.

The gene calls are TRBV5-1 and TRBJ2-7; 7 bases align to TRBD2. There are 16 residues in the CDR3. The V and J ends lost 4 bases and 2 bases, in that order; junction bases with no gene match: 12. Per the germline V gene, CDR1 is SGHRS and CDR2 is YFSETQ. Here the CDR3 reads CASSPVIGAGAYEQYF. The DNA for the CDR3 is TGCGCCAGCAGCCCCGTAATAGGCGCGGGAGCCTACGAGCAGTACTTC. The whole variable domain, remainder taken from reference TRBV5-1 and TRBJ2-7, is KAGVTQTPRYLIKTRGQQVTLSCSPISGHRSVSWYQQTPGQGLQFLFEYFSETQRNKGNFPGRFSGRQFSNSRSEMNVSTLELGDSALYLCASSPVIGAGAYEQYFGPGTRLTVT.

The rearrangement joins TRBV6-5 to TRBJ1-1; D not certain. From germline, CDR1 is MNHEY and CDR2 SVGAGI. This CDR3 contains 13 residues. V lost 5 bases and J 1 base, leaving 8 bases between the germline ends. In nucleotides, the CDR3 is TGTGCCAGCAGTCTCCGGCGGAACACTGAAGCTTTCTTT. Translated: CASSLRRNTEAFF.

This clone was observed a handful of times. The rearrangement links TRBV7-8 to TRBJ2-1; 12 positions match TRBD2. This CDR3 is built from 15 residues. The germline V gene has CDR1 SGHVS and CDR2 FQNEAQ. J was trimmed by 6 bases and V by 1 base; bases with no gene match: 1. The CDR3 DNA reads TGTGCCAGCAGCTTAGGGGGACTAGCGGGCAATGAGCAGTTCTTC. It translates to CASSLGGLAGNEQFF.

This clone occurred once. The chain recombines TRBV21-1 with TRBJ2-7; the table's D call, TRBD2, was not checked against the DNA. TRBV21-1 is a pseudogene. This CDR3 is 9 amino acids long. CDR3 sequence (DNA): TGTGCTTCGGGGAACGAGCAGTACTTC. It codes for CASGNEQYF.

This chain joins TRBV28 and TRBJ2-5; TRBD1 might be the D (5 bases). V was shortened by 5 bases and J by 1 base, with 20 bases between the two germline ends. The germline V gene has CDR1 MDHEN and CDR2 SYDVKM. CDR3 size: 17 residues. The CDR3 DNA is TGTGCCAGCAGTCCCGGACATGGTCTAGTGGGCCAAGAGACCCAGTACTTC. Translation: CASSPGHGLVGQETQYF.

CDR3 sequence (DNA): TGTGCCAGCAGCTTGGGGCTAGCGGGGGAGCTGTTTTTT. Protein sequence: CASSLGLAGELFF. The rearrangement uses TRBV5-4 and TRBJ2-2, with D possibly being TRBD2 (6 bases). CDR3 length equals 13 residues. The V end lost 0 bases, the J end lost 8 bases, and 8 bases lay between the germline ends. The V gene's germline CDR1 is SGHNT and CDR2 YYREEE (reference sequence).

The chain is built from TRBV28 and TRBJ2-7, with TRBD1 identical over 7 bases. CDR1 and CDR2 (germline): MDHEN, SYDVKM. Trimming cost V 10 bases and J 5 bases; bases outside gene matches: 8. The CDR3 covers 12 residues. The CDR3 sequence: CATRGPGNEQYF. CDR3 sequence (DNA): TGTGCCACGAGGGGGCCCGGCAACGAGCAGTACTTC.

The chain employs TRBV5-6 and TRBJ2-3; D uncertain. V was pared by 3 bases and J by 9 bases, with 14 bases between. Germline V CDR1 and CDR2: SGHDT, YYEEEE. The CDR3 is made up of 13 amino acids. CDR3 in amino acids: CASSSVGGWTQYF. The CDR3, as DNA: TGTGCCAGCAGCTCCGTTGGCGGATGGACGCAGTATTTT.

The rearrangement joins TRBV28 to TRBJ1-5; a possible D gene is TRBD1 (6 bases). Trimming left V 5 bases short and J 1 base short, with 9 bases between. Germline CDR1 MDHEN, CDR2 SYDVKM. The length of the CDR3 is 14 residues. CDR3 DNA sequence: TGTGCCAGCAGTCCCGGACAGAGCAATCAGCCCCAGCATTTT. Protein: CASSPGQSNQPQHF.